These 21 T cell receptor beta chains originate from one sample sequenced in a study of blood T cell repertoires in COVID-19. TCRdb's copy holds only in-frame clones and misses some; the assay was immunoSEQ multiplex PCR. The sample contains under 500,000 clones, 70% to 90% of which appear only once. Sequencing was carried out using PBMCs or T cells enriched from blood (not recorded which). The source of these receptors is a woman aged 18-35 years with acute COVID-19.

This clone appeared a few times. This sequence joins TRBV29-1 and TRBJ2-5; 12 bases agree with TRBD2. Germline assignment: CDR1 SQVTM and CDR2 ANQGSEA. Losses at the gene ends were 5 bases for V and 4 bases for J; bases not matched to a gene: 5. CDR3 size: 14 residues. The CDR3: CSVLLAGGPETQYF. DNA of the CDR3: TGCAGCGTTCTTCTAGCGGGAGGGCCAGAGACCCAGTACTTC. Full variable domain (rest looked up from reference TRBV29-1 and TRBJ2-5): SAVISQKPSRDICQRGTSLTIQCQVDSQVTMMFWYRQQPGQSLTLIATANQGSEATYESGFVIDKFPISRPNLTFSTLTVSNMSPEDSSIYLCSVLLAGGPETQYFGPGTRLLVL.

The CDR3 loop reads CAGRGNQPQHF. The CDR3 bases are TGTGCCGGGAGGGGCAATCAGCCCCAGCATTTT. The gene calls are TRBV21-1 and TRBJ1-5. TRBV21-1 is described as a pseudogene. The CDR3 runs 11 residues.

This rearrangement joins TRBV5-1 to TRBJ1-1; TRBD1 is a possible D gene (6 bases). The CDR3 is 16 amino acids. Germline CDR1 is SGHRS and CDR2 is YFSETQ. V lost 0 bases to trimming and J lost 3 bases, with 15 bases between them. The CDR3 spells CASSLEAPHRDTEAFF. For the CDR3, the DNA is TGCGCCAGCAGCTTGGAGGCTCCCCACAGGGACACTGAAGCTTTCTTT.

The rearrangement uses TRBV18 and TRBJ2-6; TRBD2 is a possible D gene (5 bases). Germline V gene sequence: CDR1 KGHSH, CDR2 LQKENI. V was shortened by 3 bases and J by 0 bases, with 9 bases between the two germline ends. This CDR3 is built from 16 residues. CDR3 loop: CASSPTGYSGANVLTF. CDR3 bases: TGTGCCAGCTCACCGACGGGGTACTCTGGGGCCAACGTCCTGACTTTC.

V gene TRBV19 combines with J gene TRBJ1-5, with TRBD1 matching over 9 bases. The ends lost 8 bases at V and 0 bases at J; junction bases unmatched: 5. From germline, CDR1 is LNHDA and CDR2 SQIVND (reference sequence). This CDR3 has 15 amino acids. CDR3 amino acids: CASGQGFYSNQPQHF. CDR3 in DNA: TGTGCCAGTGGACAGGGGTTTTATAGCAATCAGCCCCAGCATTTT.

The chain links TRBV5-6 to TRBJ2-2, with TRBD1 matching 9 bases. V trimming: 3 bases; J trimming: 3 bases; junction bases outside the gene matches: 12. The germline V gene has CDR1 SGHDT and CDR2 YYEEEE. The CDR3 runs to 18 residues. CDR3 in DNA: TGTGCCAGCAGCTGGTGGGGGGTCGGGACAGGGCACACCGGGGAGCTGTTTTTT. Its translation is CASSWWGVGTGHTGELFF. The full variable domain, in which reference TRBV5-6 and TRBJ2-2 provide the parts outside the CDR3, is DAGVTQSPTHLIKTRGQQVTLRCSPKSGHDTVSWYQQALGQGPQFIFQYYEEEERQRGNFPDRFSGHQFPNYSSELNVNALLLGDSALYLCASSWWGVGTGHTGELFFGEGSRLTVL.

This chain connects TRBV23-1 to TRBJ2-7, with 9 nucleotides matching TRBD1. TRBV23-1 falls under the ORF class, with uncertain function. This CDR3 is 18 amino acids long. Trimming at V came to 4 bases and at J to 2 bases, leaving 15 bases not matched to a gene. The CDR3 region is CASSPRTGERLVPYEQYF. CDR3 in DNA: TGCGCCAGCAGTCCCCGGACAGGGGAAAGGCTAGTCCCCTACGAGCAGTACTTC.

The chain recombines TRBV24-1 with TRBJ1-4; D is possibly TRBD1 (5 bases). V was cut by 6 bases and J by 7 bases, with 8 bases left in between. The CDR3 is 12 amino acids. Germline values: CDR1 KGHDR, CDR2 SFDVKD. This CDR3 is CATSLRGEKLFF. CDR3 coding DNA: TGTGCCACCAGTCTAAGGGGTGAAAAACTGTTTTTT.

The gene calls are TRBV19 and TRBJ1-2; 8 bases are shared with TRBD1. The CDR3 is 12 amino acids. V was pared by 6 bases and J by 4 bases, with 1 base of the junction left unmatched. Germline CDR1 reads LNHDA; CDR2 reads SQIVND (reference sequence). The CDR3 DNA sequence: TGTGCCAGTAGGACAGGGGTCTATGGCTACACCTTC. It codes for CASRTGVYGYTF. The full variable domain, its missing parts supplied by reference TRBV19 and TRBJ1-2, is DGGITQSPKYLFRKEGQNVTLSCEQNLNHDAMYWYRQDPGQGLRLIYYSQIVNDFQKGDIAEGYSVSREKKESFPLTVTSAQKNPTAFYLCASRTGVYGYTFGSGTRLTVV.

The chain uses TRBV12-3 or TRBV12-4 and TRBJ2-7, with D perhaps TRBD1 (6 bases). V shed 5 bases and J shed 2 bases, with 10 bases lying between them. The CDR3 contains 13 residues. The CDR3 is CASSDGQTYEQYF. The DNA for the CDR3 is TGTGCCAGCAGTGATGGACAGACCTACGAGCAGTACTTC.

The chain couples TRBV11-2 to TRBJ2-5, with 7 bases matching TRBD1. The V and J ends lost 2 bases and 2 bases, in that order; junction bases with no gene match: 8. The CDR3 is made up of 16 amino acids. Germline values: CDR1 SGHAT, CDR2 FQNNGV. The DNA of the CDR3 is TGTGCCAGCAGCTTATCGGGCAGGGGGAGTCAAGAGACCCAGTACTTC. Protein sequence: CASSLSGRGSQETQYF.

The gene calls are TRBV7-2 and TRBJ2-5, with 10 bases matching TRBD2. The J segment lost 4 bases and the V segment lost 2 bases, leaving 4 bases of the junction unmatched. This CDR3 is 15 amino acids long. From germline, CDR1 is SGHTA and CDR2 FQGNSA. The CDR3 sequence is CASSLTAGGPETQYF. The CDR3 DNA follows: TGTGCCAGCAGCTTAACAGCGGGGGGGCCAGAGACCCAGTACTTC.

This rearrangement joins TRBV7-9 to TRBJ2-1; D is uncertain. The CDR3 consists of 14 residues. V lost 6 bases and J 6 bases, leaving 15 bases between the germline ends. CDR1 is SEHNR, CDR2 FQNEAQ, per germline (reference sequence). The CDR3 region has the DNA TGTGCCAGCAGTTCCCCGGGTAGTTTCAATGAGCAGTTCTTC. The encoded protein is CASSSPGSFNEQFF.

V and J are TRBV7-9 and TRBJ1-2; TRBD1 is a possible D gene (6 bases). The V gene's germline CDR1 is SEHNR and CDR2 FQNEAQ (reference sequence). The CDR3 extends over 15 amino acids. With 5 bases removed from V and 8 bases from J, the gap between germline ends came to 21 bases. CDR3 nucleotide sequence: TGTGCCAGCAGCCCCAGGTCGCAGGGGCCGGGGGGCTACACCTTC. This gives the protein CASSPRSQGPGGYTF. The complete variable domain, with remaining parts taken from reference TRBV7-9 and TRBJ1-2, reads DTGVSQNPRHKITKRGQNVTFRCDPISEHNRLYWYRQTLGQGPEFLTYFQNEAQLEKSRLLSDRFSAERPKGSFSTLEIQRTEQGDSAMYLCASSPRSQGPGGYTFGSGTRLTVV.

The rearrangement uses TRBV5-5 and TRBJ2-1; 9 bases line up with TRBD1. The length of the CDR3 is 15 residues. Germline V CDR1 and CDR2: SGHKS, YYEKEE (reference sequence). The J segment lost 1 base and the V segment lost 3 bases, leaving 2 bases of the junction unmatched. CDR3 bases: TGTGCCAGCAGCTCCGGGACAGGGTCCTACAATGAGCAGTTCTTC. It codes for CASSSGTGSYNEQFF.

V gene TRBV7-9 combines with J gene TRBJ2-1; a weak D match, TRBD2 (7 bases). CDR3 length equals 13 residues. Trimming removed 3 bases at V and 7 bases at J, with 10 bases between. Germline loops: CDR1 SEHNR, CDR2 FQNEAQ (reference sequence). CDR3 coding DNA: TGTGCCAGCAGCTTGGCGGGGGCGAATGAGCAGTTCTTC. This translates into CASSLAGANEQFF.

The rearrangement joins TRBV6-5 to TRBJ1-1, with D possibly being TRBD1 (5 bases). V was trimmed by 2 bases and J by 3 bases, leaving 10 bases between them. Looked up from germline, CDR1 is MNHEY and CDR2 is SVGAGI. The CDR3 extends over 14 amino acids. CDR3 nucleotide sequence: TGTGCCAGCAGTTACGACAACAGGTACACTGAAGCTTTCTTT. Translated, it gives CASSYDNRYTEAFF.

This rearrangement joins TRBV28 to TRBJ1-2; maybe TRBD1 (6 bases). Germline CDR1 reads MDHEN; CDR2 reads SYDVKM. V was trimmed by 10 bases and J by 8 bases, leaving 17 bases between them. The CDR3 runs to 12 residues. CDR3 in amino acids: CATVGTTGGYTF. The CDR3 DNA sequence: TGTGCCACCGTCGGGACAACCGGGGGCTACACCTTC.

The rearrangement joins TRBV6-1 to TRBJ2-2; 9 nucleotides agree with TRBD1. Trimming cost V 2 bases and J 8 bases; bases outside gene matches: 12. Germline V gene lookup returns CDR1 MNHNS and CDR2 SASEGT. The CDR3 sequence is 17 residues long. The CDR3 sequence: CASSETGQGWRAGELFF. The CDR3 nucleotides are TGTGCCAGCAGTGAAACCGGACAGGGGTGGAGGGCTGGGGAGCTGTTTTTT.

The CDR3 here is CASSQGPLDTQYF. As DNA, the CDR3 is TGTGCCAGCAGCCAGGGTCCTTTGGATACGCAGTATTTT. The V and J genes are TRBV11-2 and TRBJ2-3; the D gene is possibly TRBD1 (5 bases). The V gene lost 5 bases and the J gene lost 6 bases, with 12 bases spanning the gap. Per germline, CDR1 SGHAT and CDR2 FQNNGV. This CDR3 is built from 13 residues.

The chain employs TRBV29-1 and TRBJ2-7, with 11 positions matching TRBD2. This CDR3 spans 14 amino acids. With V trimmed by 4 bases and J by 0 bases, 2 bases remained unmatched. Looked up from germline, CDR1 is SQVTM and CDR2 is ANQGSEA. The CDR3 protein is CSVATSGGSYEQYF. CDR3 sequence (DNA): TGCAGCGTTGCCACTAGCGGGGGCTCCTACGAGCAGTACTTC.